One and the same sample provided the 27 T cell receptor beta chains below, sequenced in a study of cytomegalovirus exposure and HLA in healthy donors. PCR involved 60 Vbeta and 13 Jbeta primers. Profiled with immunoSEQ multiplex PCR; TCRdb holds only in-frame clones, not every one. The data contain about 100,000 clones, around 78% of them singletons. Sequenced: PBMCs. The receptors originated from a man aged 25-45 years in good health and CMV-seronegative.

The chain couples TRBV19 to TRBJ2-5; 8 bases fit TRBD2. The CDR3 sequence is 14 residues long. Germline values: CDR1 LNHDA, CDR2 SQIVND (reference sequence). The J segment lost 4 bases and the V segment lost 4 bases, leaving 5 bases of the junction unmatched. CDR3 sequence: CASSNPGLVETQYF. CDR3 nucleotide sequence: TGTGCCAGTAGTAATCCGGGACTAGTAGAGACCCAGTACTTC.

This clone was detected only a few times. The rearrangement uses TRBV6-5 and TRBJ2-2; 8 nucleotides agree with TRBD2. V lost 5 bases to trimming and J lost 7 bases; unmatched junction nucleotides: 6. Germline values: CDR1 MNHEY, CDR2 SVGAGI. The CDR3 loop spans 14 amino acids. The CDR3, as DNA: TGTGCCAGCAGTCCTAGCGGGTATGGCGGGGAGCTGTTTTTT. Translated: CASSPSGYGGELFF.

This clone was seen only once. The chain recombines TRBV5-1 with TRBJ2-3; 11 bases map to TRBD2. Germline CDR1 is SGHRS and CDR2 is YFSETQ. The CDR3 length is 14 residues. After removal of 4 bases from V and 4 bases from J, the junction contained 2 bases not matched to a gene. The CDR3, as DNA: TGCGCCAGCAGCCCGACTAGCGGGGCAGATACGCAGTATTTT. Its translation is CASSPTSGADTQYF.

Note on this clone: Other DNA sequences in the same sample also yield this CDR3. The chain couples TRBV19 to TRBJ1-1, with 7 bases aligning to TRBD1. V lost 7 bases to trimming and J lost 0 bases; unmatched junction nucleotides: 5. Germline loops: CDR1 LNHDA, CDR2 SQIVND (reference sequence). The CDR3 spans 14 residues. CDR3 residues: CASTLTGMNTEAFF. As DNA, the CDR3 is TGTGCCAGTACCCTGACAGGGATGAACACTGAAGCTTTCTTT.

The rearrangement links TRBV19 to TRBJ2-1; the match to TRBD2 covers 8 bases. This CDR3 is built from 20 residues. J was trimmed by 0 bases and V by 3 bases; bases with no gene match: 16. The germline V gene has CDR1 LNHDA and CDR2 SQIVND (reference sequence). The CDR3 loop is CASSIDFGGRYLSSYNEQFF. The CDR3 DNA sequence: TGTGCCAGTAGTATTGATTTCGGCGGGAGGTACCTTAGCTCCTACAATGAGCAGTTCTTC.

V is TRBV30 and J is TRBJ1-6; 7 bases match TRBD1. Trimming removed 1 base from V and 16 bases from J; junction bases left unmatched: 7. Germline V gene data show CDR1 as GTSNPN and CDR2 as SVGIG (reference sequence). The CDR3 length is 12 residues. For the CDR3, the DNA is TGTGCCTGGAGTGGCCAGGGGGAGTTACTCCACTTT. Residues: CAWSGQGELLHF.

The rearrangement joins TRBV4-1 to TRBJ2-3; the match to TRBD2 covers 7 bases. Germline V CDR1 and CDR2: MGHRA, YSYEKL. CDR3 length equals 16 residues. V lost 0 bases, J lost 0 bases, and 3 bases stayed unmatched. The CDR3 spells CASSQDLAVSTDTQYF. The CDR3, as DNA: TGCGCCAGCAGCCAAGACCTAGCGGTTAGCACAGATACGCAGTATTTT.

CDR3 protein: CASSLDGQGAINSPLHF. The CDR3 DNA is TGCGCCAGCAGCTTGGACGGACAGGGGGCAATAAATTCACCCCTCCACTTT. The rearrangement links TRBV5-1 to TRBJ1-6; 11 bases match TRBD1. This CDR3 has 17 residues. V gave up 0 bases and J gave up 7 bases; unmatched junction bases: 6. Germline V lookup: CDR1 SGHRS, CDR2 YFSETQ.

This clone was detected only a few times. This sequence joins TRBV19 and TRBJ1-2; no clear D gene. This CDR3 is built from 15 residues. Germline lookup yields CDR1 LNHDA and CDR2 SQIVND (reference sequence). The ends were cut back, 7 bases at V and 4 bases at J, with 19 bases in the middle. CDR3 nucleotides: TGTGCCAGTACTCAAAGCCCTCTGCTCCCCTATGGCTACACCTTC. This codes for CASTQSPLLPYGYTF. The entire variable domain, with the rest obtained from reference TRBV19 and TRBJ1-2, is as follows: DGGITQSPKYLFRKEGQNVTLSCEQNLNHDAMYWYRQDPGQGLRLIYYSQIVNDFQKGDIAEGYSVSREKKESFPLTVTSAQKNPTAFYLCASTQSPLLPYGYTFGSGTRLTVV.

V and J are TRBV7-8 and TRBJ1-2; tentative D call: TRBD1 (6 bases). This CDR3 is built from 14 residues. The germline V gene has CDR1 SGHVS and CDR2 FQNEAQ. Trimming cost V 5 bases and J 8 bases, with 18 bases left between them. The CDR3: CASSVSGGTTGYTF. In DNA, the CDR3 is TGTGCCAGCAGCGTATCCGGTGGGACAACGGGCTACACCTTC.

This clone was recorded once. The chain uses TRBV28 and TRBJ1-5; 8 bases are a match to TRBD1. Germline CDR1 MDHEN, CDR2 SYDVKM. The CDR3 loop spans 16 amino acids. V lost 6 bases, J lost 4 bases, and 11 bases stayed unmatched. Written as DNA, the CDR3 is TGTGCCAGCAGCCCTACCGGCGGACAGGGAAATCAGCCCCAGCATTTT. Its protein is CASSPTGGQGNQPQHF.

The chain recombines TRBV18 with TRBJ2-7; 14 bases are shared with TRBD2. This CDR3 is built from 14 residues. CDR1 and CDR2 (germline): KGHSH, LQKENI. The trim removed 6 bases at V and 9 bases at J, leaving 7 bases unmatched. DNA for the CDR3: TGTGCCAGCTCCCCCGGGACTAGCGGGAGCGGGCAGTACTTC. It is translated as CASSPGTSGSGQYF.

The J gene is TRBJ2-5, the V gene TRBV5-1, with 8 bases lining up with TRBD1. In germline, CDR1 is SGHRS, CDR2 YFSETQ. This CDR3 has 15 residues. Unmatched junction bases numbered 9, after V lost 4 bases and J lost 4 bases. The CDR3 here is CASSPVTGVGETQYF. The CDR3 DNA is TGCGCCAGCAGCCCGGTGACAGGGGTGGGAGAGACCCAGTACTTC.

The genes are TRBV9 and TRBJ2-5; the match to TRBD2 covers 7 bases. J gave up 2 bases and V 1 base, and 5 bases lay outside the gene matches. This CDR3 has 15 amino acids. Germline V gives CDR1 SGDLS, CDR2 YYNGEE. CDR3 sequence reads: CASSVRLAAQETQYF. The CDR3 region has the DNA TGTGCCAGCAGCGTAAGGCTAGCGGCTCAAGAGACCCAGTACTTC.

The table lists this clone with a few counts. The rearrangement joins TRBV15 to TRBJ2-3; possible D gene TRBD2, 6 bases. This CDR3 comprises 15 residues. CDR1 is LNHNV and CDR2 is YYDKDF in the germline V gene (reference sequence). Between the trimmed V and J ends, which lost 1 base and 1 base, there was a span of 9 bases. The CDR3 DNA is TGTGCCACCAGCAGAGGGGGGGTGGGCACAGATACGCAGTATTTT. Protein sequence: CATSRGGVGTDTQYF.

The V and J genes are TRBV6-5 and TRBJ2-1; 7 positions agree with TRBD1. V shed 0 bases, J shed 2 bases, and the junction held 1 base outside the gene matches. The CDR3 extends over 15 amino acids. Germline V gives CDR1 MNHEY, CDR2 SVGAGI. The CDR3 spells CASSYSRGPYNEQFF. CDR3 DNA sequence: TGTGCCAGCAGTTACTCGAGGGGGCCCTACAATGAGCAGTTCTTC.

This chain joins TRBV19 and TRBJ1-5; D perhaps matches TRBD1 (5 bases). The germline V and J ends were trimmed by 9 bases and 0 bases, with 21 bases remaining between them. Germline CDR1 reads LNHDA; CDR2 reads SQIVND (reference sequence). The CDR3 loop spans 17 amino acids. CDR3: CASTPGGTPYSNQPQHF. CDR3 nucleotides: TGTGCCAGCACTCCGGGAGGGACCCCCTATAGCAATCAGCCCCAGCATTTT.

This clone appeared a few times. The rearrangement uses TRBV7-9 and TRBJ1-3, with D unclear. The V end was cut by 5 bases, the J end by 7 bases, with 12 bases between. Germline V lookup: CDR1 SEHNR, CDR2 FQNEAQ (reference sequence). There are 13 residues in the CDR3. The chain's CDR3 is CASSLEGFNTIYF. CDR3 in DNA: TGTGCCAGCAGCCTGGAGGGTTTCAACACCATATATTTT.

The chain links TRBV7-2 to TRBJ2-1; 7 bases fit TRBD1. CDR1 and CDR2 from the germline V gene are SGHTA and FQGNSA. The CDR3 runs to 14 residues. Unmatched junction bases numbered 7, after V lost 5 bases and J lost 6 bases. CDR3 bases: TGTGCCAGCAGCGCAGACAGGGTGGGCAATGAGCAGTTCTTC. Protein sequence: CASSADRVGNEQFF. Variable domain in full (rest from reference TRBV7-2 and TRBJ2-1): GAGVSQSPSNKVTEKGKDVELRCDPISGHTALYWYRQSLGQGLEFLIYFQGNSAPDKSGLPSDRFSAERTGGSVSTLTIQRTQQEDSAVYLCASSADRVGNEQFFGPGTRLTVL.

This sequence joins TRBV4-1 and TRBJ1-1; 9 bases align to TRBD1. Unmatched junction bases numbered 11, after V lost 5 bases and J lost 4 bases. Germline lookup yields CDR1 MGHRA and CDR2 YSYEKL. The CDR3 has 16 residues. The CDR3 DNA sequence: TGCGCCAGCAGCTTGTCCGGGACAGGGTTGGGCACTGAAGCTTTCTTT. It specifies CASSLSGTGLGTEAFF.

The genes are TRBV6-1 and TRBJ2-7; 11 bases agree with TRBD2. The CDR3 is 15 residues long. The germline V gene encodes CDR1 MNHNS and CDR2 SASEGT. The trim removed 6 bases at V and 2 bases at J, leaving 6 bases unmatched. CDR3: CASRAGTSGTYEQYF. DNA of the CDR3: TGTGCCAGCAGAGCCGGGACTAGCGGAACCTACGAGCAGTACTTC.

The V and J genes are TRBV19 and TRBJ2-7, with D possibly TRBD2 on 5 matching bases. V was cut by 6 bases and J by 2 bases, with 14 bases left in between. The CDR3 extends over 14 amino acids. Germline V gene sequence: CDR1 LNHDA, CDR2 SQIVND (reference sequence). CDR3 nucleotides: TGTGCCAGTAGGACTACTGAGGATACCTACGAGCAGTACTTC. Encoded protein: CASRTTEDTYEQYF.

The chain carries TRBV4-2 and TRBJ2-3; TRBD2 matches 10 bases. The CDR3 loop spans 20 amino acids. The germline V gene has CDR1 LGHNA and CDR2 YNFKEQ. The trim removed 1 base at V and 0 bases at J, leaving 13 bases unmatched. CDR3 in amino acids: CASSQVASGSFRTSTDTQYF. CDR3 coding DNA: TGTGCCAGCAGCCAAGTGGCTAGCGGGAGTTTCAGAACTAGCACAGATACGCAGTATTTT.

In the case of this clone: At one end the junction does not follow the germline gene, possibly because of a read error. The rearrangement uses TRBV4-1 and TRBJ2-5; 9 bases agree with TRBD2. The CDR3 consists of 15 residues. CDR1 and CDR2 (germline): MGHRA, YSYEKL. The CDR3 DNA follows: TGTGCCAGCAGCCAATTAGCGGGAGAGGGGGAGACCCAGTACTTC. Protein product: CASSQLAGEGETQYF.

The chain is built from TRBV7-9 and TRBJ1-6, with D possibly being TRBD1 (6 bases). Germline V gives CDR1 SEHNR, CDR2 FQNEAQ (reference sequence). CDR3 length: 16 amino acids. V was pared by 3 bases and J by 9 bases, with 18 bases between. DNA for the CDR3: TGTGCCAGCAGCTTGGATCGGGACATGAAGGCTTCACCCCTCCACTTT. This translates into CASSLDRDMKASPLHF.

The chain carries TRBV30 and TRBJ2-7; tentatively, D is TRBD1 (5 bases). Trimming removed 3 bases from V and 3 bases from J, with 9 bases in between. Germline V lookup: CDR1 GTSNPN, CDR2 SVGIG (reference sequence). The CDR3 is 12 amino acids. CDR3 DNA sequence: TGTGCCTGGAGACAGGACCTCTACGAGCAGTACTTC. Residues: CAWRQDLYEQYF.

In its sample, this clone was seen a few times. The chain carries TRBV5-1 and TRBJ2-5; 14 positions agree with TRBD2. Trimming cost V 0 bases and J 4 bases; bases outside gene matches: 2. The germline V gene encodes CDR1 SGHRS and CDR2 YFSETQ. CDR3 length: 16 residues. The DNA for the CDR3 is TGCGCCAGCAGCTTGGAAGGACTAGCGGGAGGAGAGACCCAGTACTTC. Translated: CASSLEGLAGGETQYF.